Listed here are 14 T cell receptor beta chains from one sample, sequenced in a study of T cell changes during pregnancy in multiple sclerosis. Sequencing was performed with immunoSEQ multiplex PCR; in TCRdb, only in-frame clones are kept and a portion is missing. The table includes 55,000 to 85,000 clones, about 90% detected once. The sample was CD4+ T cells from peripheral blood mononuclear cells, taken after pregnancy. The receptors were sampled from a female donor with multiple sclerosis, enrolled in a pregnancy study.

This clone was recorded only once. The gene calls are TRBV9 and TRBJ2-5, with TRBD2 matching over 8 bases. With V trimmed by 0 bases and J by 5 bases, 9 bases remained unmatched. Germline V CDR1 and CDR2: SGDLS, YYNGEE. This CDR3 region has 16 residues. The CDR3 protein is CASSVAAAGAGETQYF. In DNA form, the CDR3 reads TGTGCCAGCAGCGTAGCTGCAGCGGGGGCCGGGGAGACCCAGTACTTC.

The rearrangement uses TRBV5-8 and TRBJ2-1, with D perhaps TRBD2 (6 bases). CDR1 SGHTS and CDR2 YDEGEE come from the germline V gene. V dropped 3 bases and J dropped 5 bases, with 18 bases sitting between them. CDR3 size: 16 residues. The CDR3 DNA follows: TGTGCCAGCAGCTCGCCCCTAGCGCAGAGGGACAATGAGCAGTTCTTC. This translates into CASSSPLAQRDNEQFF.

This clone was found a few times. The chain couples TRBV5-1 to TRBJ1-1, with 7 nucleotides matching TRBD1. V trimming: 4 bases; J trimming: 6 bases; junction bases outside the gene matches: 9. Per the germline V gene, CDR1 is SGHRS and CDR2 is YFSETQ. This CDR3 has 14 amino acids. The CDR3 reads CASSHGTAESEAFF. CDR3 nucleotide sequence: TGCGCCAGCAGCCACGGGACAGCCGAATCTGAAGCTTTCTTT.

The gene calls are TRBV28 and TRBJ2-5; tentative D call: TRBD1 (6 bases). Germline lookup yields CDR1 MDHEN and CDR2 SYDVKM. Deletions cut 5 bases from V and 1 base from J, with 17 bases between. The length of the CDR3 is 16 residues. This CDR3 reads CASSPWTVESQETQYF. Here the CDR3 DNA reads TGTGCCAGCAGTCCCTGGACAGTTGAAAGCCAAGAGACCCAGTACTTC. Complete variable domain (other parts from reference TRBV28 and TRBJ2-5): DVKVTQSSRYLVKRTGEKVFLECVQDMDHENMFWYRQDPGLGLRLIYFSYDVKMKEKGDIPEGYSVSREKKERFSLILESASTNQTSMYLCASSPWTVESQETQYFGPGTRLLVL.

This clone was detected once. This chain links TRBV2 with TRBJ1-6, with a tentative D call TRBD1 (5 bases). The CDR3 extends over 16 amino acids. V was clipped by 3 bases and J by 2 bases, with 11 bases between them. The germline V gene has CDR1 SNHLY and CDR2 FYNNEI. CDR3 bases: TGTGCCAGCAGTGAGGACACCCCCCCCTATAATTCACCCCTCCACTTT. Translating gives CASSEDTPPYNSPLHF.

The chain combines TRBV6-5 with TRBJ1-4, with no clear D. Trimming stripped 3 bases from V and 0 bases from J, with 8 bases between. CDR1 and CDR2 from the germline V gene are MNHEY and SVGAGI. This CDR3 is 15 amino acids long. CDR3 amino acids: CASSYRGATNEKLFF. CDR3 DNA: TGTGCCAGCAGTTATCGCGGTGCAACTAATGAAAAACTGTTTTTT.

The V gene is TRBV28, the J gene TRBJ1-4; D is undetermined. V was clipped by 2 bases and J by 6 bases, with 7 bases between them. The germline gives CDR1 MDHEN, CDR2 SYDVKM. The CDR3 length is 13 residues. CDR3 amino acids: CASSLGQDEKLFF. CDR3 bases: TGTGCCAGCAGTTTAGGGCAGGATGAAAAACTGTTTTTT.

The chain carries TRBV7-2 and TRBJ2-1; 8 positions match TRBD2. The J segment lost 8 bases and the V segment lost 5 bases, leaving 11 bases of the junction unmatched. The CDR3 is 15 amino acids. Germline CDR1 and CDR2: SGHTA and FQGNSA. CDR3 amino acids: CASSRFKGLEDEQFF. In DNA, the CDR3 is TGTGCCAGCAGCCGCTTTAAGGGACTAGAGGATGAGCAGTTCTTC.

The chain combines TRBV6-4 with TRBJ2-2, with D tentatively TRBD1 (5 bases). Trimming left V 3 bases short and J 4 bases short, with 9 bases between. Per the germline V gene, CDR1 is MRHNA and CDR2 is SNTAGT. The length of the CDR3 is 14 residues. The CDR3 bases are TGTGCCAGCAGTGAACAGGCCTCCACCGGGGAGCTGTTTTTT. It translates to CASSEQASTGELFF.

The V call is TRBV10-3, the J call TRBJ2-1; no firm D call. CDR1 is ENHRY, CDR2 SYGVKD, per germline. V was trimmed by 0 bases and J by 6 bases, leaving 6 bases between them. CDR3 size: 13 residues. CDR3 DNA: TGTGCCATCAGTGAGTCCCAGTTCAATGAGCAGTTCTTC. This codes for CAISESQFNEQFF.

V gene TRBV2 combines with J gene TRBJ1-1; tentative D call: TRBD1 (6 bases). The length of the CDR3 is 13 residues. V gave up 9 bases and J gave up 12 bases, with 23 bases separating them. Germline CDR1 is SNHLY and CDR2 is FYNNEI. The DNA for the CDR3 is TGTGCCAGTAGGACAGCCCCGGCTTTAGAAACTTTCTTT. It specifies CASRTAPALETFF.

The chain recombines TRBV6-1 with TRBJ1-3; 7 positions agree with TRBD1. Germline V gene sequence: CDR1 MNHNS, CDR2 SASEGT. The CDR3 spans 17 residues. Trimming cost V 2 bases and J 0 bases; bases outside gene matches: 7. The CDR3 DNA follows: TGTGCCAGCAGTGAAAGGGGGCAGGCGGTCTCTGGAAACACCATATATTTT. Translation: CASSERGQAVSGNTIYF.

The chain couples TRBV15 to TRBJ2-7; 11 bases fit TRBD1. The germline V gene has CDR1 LNHNV and CDR2 YYDKDF (reference sequence). The length of the CDR3 is 15 residues. V lost 5 bases and J lost 3; bases outside the gene matches: 6. CDR3 nucleotides: TGTGCCACCAGCGCGGTGGGACAGGGGGACTACGAGCAGTACTTC. This encodes CATSAVGQGDYEQYF.

The V call is TRBV4-1, the J call TRBJ1-6; D gene ambiguous. This CDR3 contains 14 residues. The V gene lost 1 base and the J gene lost 7 bases, with 8 bases spanning the gap. Germline CDR1 MGHRA, CDR2 YSYEKL. DNA for the CDR3: TGCGCCAGCAGCCAAGGATTTCTAAATTCACCCCTCCACTTT. Its translation is CASSQGFLNSPLHF.